This TCR beta chain was sequenced during a study of PD-L1 blockade in urothelial cancer. Note on this clone: This same CDR3 is encoded by further DNA sequences in the sample.

The table came from immunoSEQ multiplex PCR; TCRdb's copy has only in-frame clones and leaves some out. The sample has 100,000 to 150,000 clones; 86% are singletons. Time point here: peripheral blood 6 weeks after treatment start. The CDR3 sequence is 15 residues long. After removal of 0 bases from V and 2 bases from J, the junction contained 0 bases not matched to a gene. CDR1 is SGHRS, CDR2 YFSETQ, per germline. This receptor was identified in a man aged 50 or older with urothelial cancer. The chain is built from TRBV5-1 and TRBJ2-1; 9 bases agree with TRBD1. Sequenced here: PBMCs, sampled around atezolizumab (anti-PD-L1) treatment. CDR3 in DNA: TGCGCCAGCAGCTTGGGACAGGGGGCCTACAATGAGCAGTTCTTC. Translated: CASSLGQGAYNEQFF.